Below are 5 T cell receptor beta chains sequenced from a single sample in a study of cytomegalovirus exposure and HLA in healthy donors. The table came from immunoSEQ multiplex PCR; TCRdb's copy has only in-frame clones and leaves some out. The data contain more than 60,000 clones, over 95% of them singletons. Sequenced sample: PBMCs. All receptors come from a woman aged 18-29 years in good health and CMV-seropositive.

The V and J genes are TRBV19 and TRBJ2-7; 8 nucleotides agree with TRBD2. V gave up 5 bases and J gave up 3 bases; unmatched junction bases: 9. The V gene's germline CDR1 is LNHDA and CDR2 SQIVND (reference sequence). The CDR3 spans 15 residues. The CDR3 reads CASSPGGVAFYEQYF. DNA for the CDR3: TGTGCCAGTAGTCCGGGAGGGGTAGCTTTCTACGAGCAGTACTTC. The entire variable domain, with the rest obtained from reference TRBV19 and TRBJ2-7, is as follows: DGGITQSPKYLFRKEGQNVTLSCEQNLNHDAMYWYRQDPGQGLRLIYYSQIVNDFQKGDIAEGYSVSREKKESFPLTVTSAQKNPTAFYLCASSPGGVAFYEQYFGPGTRLTVT.

The chain couples TRBV14 to TRBJ1-2; a possible D gene is TRBD1 (5 bases). Germline V gives CDR1 SGHDN, CDR2 FVKESK. Trimming stripped 4 bases from V and 2 bases from J, with 8 bases between. The CDR3 extends over 13 amino acids. Here the CDR3 DNA reads TGTGCCAGCAGCCCGGGACTGAACTATGGCTACACCTTC. Translation gives CASSPGLNYGYTF.

The chain employs TRBV5-4 and TRBJ2-5, with D maybe TRBD1 (5 bases). Germline V gene lookup returns CDR1 SGHNT and CDR2 YYREEE (reference sequence). The CDR3 totals 13 residues. Trimming removed 4 bases at V and 5 bases at J, with 12 bases between. The CDR3 spells CASSPFPGETQYF. CDR3 in DNA: TGTGCCAGCAGCCCCTTTCCAGGGGAGACCCAGTACTTC.

Written as DNA, the CDR3 is TGTGCCAGCAGCTTAGGGGGGACAGGGGGGTTCGAGCAGTACTTC. Protein product: CASSLGGTGGFEQYF. The rearrangement uses TRBV13 and TRBJ2-7; 11 nucleotides match TRBD1. Trimming cost V 0 bases and J 6 bases; bases outside gene matches: 4. Germline values: CDR1 PRHDT, CDR2 FYEKMQ (reference sequence). The CDR3 totals 15 residues.

The chain combines TRBV4-2 with TRBJ2-7; 8 nucleotides line up with TRBD2. CDR1 is LGHNA and CDR2 is YNFKEQ in the germline V gene. The CDR3 consists of 15 residues. With 1 base clipped from V and 0 bases from J, the junction kept 2 bases outside the gene matches. The CDR3 DNA follows: TGTGCCAGCAGCCAAGGACTAGCGATCTCCTACGAGCAGTACTTC. Amino acids: CASSQGLAISYEQYF.